Listed below are T cell receptor beta chains from one sample, sequenced in a study of T cell responses to AZD1222 COVID-19 vaccine. Profiling relied on immunoSEQ multiplex PCR, and the TCRdb table lists in-frame clones only, not all of them. The table lists about 130,000 clones, just over 90% of them singletons. The sequences come from peripheral blood, collected on day 0 of AZD1222 vaccination. The receptors here all came from an adult in good health. Each CDR3 is given with its conserved first and last residue. The D gene is left open where the match is weak. The size entry is marked missing in some rows and otherwise reads once, few, many or a size class.

D gene: NA; CDR3 length: 14; V gene: TRBV15; J gene: TRBJ1-1; clone size: once; CDR3 DNA: TGTGCCACCAGCAGAGATGCGGGGGACACTGAAGCTTTCTTT; CDR3 protein: CATSRDAGDTEAFF
D gene: NA; CDR3 length: 15; V gene: TRBV30; J gene: TRBJ2-5; clone size: NA; CDR3 DNA: TGTGCCTGGAGGGCAAATTGGGGGGTCGGAGAGACCCAGTACTTC; CDR3 protein: CAWRANWGVGETQYF
D gene: NA; CDR3 length: 13; V gene: TRBV13; J gene: TRBJ2-1; clone size: NA; CDR3 DNA: TGTGCCAGCAGCTTACGGGGGCCCAATGAGCAGTTCTTC; CDR3 protein: CASSLRGPNEQFF
D gene: TRBD2; CDR3 length: 18; V gene: TRBV11-2; J gene: TRBJ2-5; clone size: NA; CDR3 DNA: TGTGCCAGCAGCGTAGGGACTAGCGGGGGCCTGTACCAAGAGACCCAGTACTTC; CDR3 protein: CASSVGTSGGLYQETQYF
D gene: NA; CDR3 length: 18; V gene: TRBV6-2/TRBV6-3; J gene: TRBJ2-3; clone size: NA; CDR3 DNA: TGTGCCAGCAGTTATCGCACCCCTGGACAAGATCAGACAGATACGCAGTATTTT; CDR3 protein: CASSYRTPGQDQTDTQYF
D gene: NA; CDR3 length: 12; V gene: TRBV9; J gene: TRBJ2-1; clone size: NA; CDR3 DNA: TGTGCCAGCCGAAGCCAGAACAATGAGCAGTTCTTC; CDR3 protein: CASRSQNNEQFF
D gene: NA; CDR3 length: 15; V gene: TRBV6-5; J gene: TRBJ1-5; clone size: NA; CDR3 DNA: TGTGCCAGCAGACCCCGGGGCCTCGGGTTCCAGCCCCAGCATTTT; CDR3 protein: CASRPRGLGFQPQHF
D gene: TRBD2; CDR3 length: 18; V gene: TRBV10-3; J gene: TRBJ2-1; clone size: NA; CDR3 DNA: TGTGCCATCAGTGACCCGACTAGCGGGGGGCATCGGCCCAATGAGCAGTTCTTC; CDR3 protein: CAISDPTSGGHRPNEQFF
D gene: TRBD1; CDR3 length: 14; V gene: TRBV29-1; J gene: TRBJ2-7; clone size: once; CDR3 DNA: TGCAGCGTCGGACAGGGGGCAAACTCCTACGAGCAGTACTTC; CDR3 protein: CSVGQGANSYEQYF
D gene: NA; CDR3 length: 12; V gene: TRBV9; J gene: TRBJ1-2; clone size: NA; CDR3 DNA: TGTGCCAGCAGCGTAAGGACTGGTGGCTACACCTTC; CDR3 protein: CASSVRTGGYTF
D gene: NA; CDR3 length: 15; V gene: TRBV5-1; J gene: TRBJ2-7; clone size: NA; CDR3 DNA: TGCGCCAGCACCCCTCTCCGGGGGCAAGGGGACGAGCAGTACTTC; CDR3 protein: CASTPLRGQGDEQYF
D gene: TRBD1; CDR3 length: 15; V gene: TRBV6-5; J gene: TRBJ2-2; clone size: NA; CDR3 DNA: TGTGCCAGCAGACCTGGACAGGGGATCACCGGGGAGCTGTTTTTT; CDR3 protein: CASRPGQGITGELFF
D gene: NA; CDR3 length: 15; V gene: TRBV24-1; J gene: TRBJ2-7; clone size: NA; CDR3 DNA: TGTGCCACCAGTGACCGAGACCGAGGAGCCTACGAGCAGTACTTC; CDR3 protein: CATSDRDRGAYEQYF
D gene: NA; CDR3 length: 16; V gene: TRBV9; J gene: TRBJ2-3; clone size: few; CDR3 DNA: TGTGCCAGCAGCGTAGATGAGGGACGGGCAACAGATACGCAGTATTTT; CDR3 protein: CASSVDEGRATDTQYF
D gene: NA; CDR3 length: 13; V gene: TRBV6-2/TRBV6-3; J gene: TRBJ1-5; clone size: NA; CDR3 DNA: TGTGCCAGCAGTTACGGGGAATCACAGCCCCAGCATTTT; CDR3 protein: CASSYGESQPQHF
D gene: NA; CDR3 length: 15; V gene: TRBV2; J gene: TRBJ1-1; clone size: NA; CDR3 DNA: TGTGCCAGCAGCCCTACCACAGGGTCGGGCACTGAAGCTTTCTTT; CDR3 protein: CASSPTTGSGTEAFF
D gene: TRBD1; CDR3 length: 15; V gene: TRBV24-1; J gene: TRBJ1-2; clone size: NA; CDR3 DNA: TGTGCCACCAGTGATGTGGGACAGGGGGTCTATGGCTACACCTTC; CDR3 protein: CATSDVGQGVYGYTF
D gene: NA; CDR3 length: 15; V gene: TRBV24-1; J gene: TRBJ1-3; clone size: NA; CDR3 DNA: TGTGCCACCAGTGATTCCGGGCCCAAAGGAAACACCATATATTTT; CDR3 protein: CATSDSGPKGNTIYF
D gene: NA; CDR3 length: 13; V gene: TRBV27; J gene: TRBJ2-6; clone size: NA; CDR3 DNA: TGTGCCAGCTTGCGGGCCGGGGCCAACGTCCTGACTTTC; CDR3 protein: CASLRAGANVLTF
D gene: NA; CDR3 length: 14; V gene: TRBV27; J gene: TRBJ1-2; clone size: NA; CDR3 DNA: TGTGCCAGCAGTTTATTCGCGGTGGGGTATGGCTACACCTTC; CDR3 protein: CASSLFAVGYGYTF
D gene: NA; CDR3 length: 14; V gene: TRBV7-6; J gene: TRBJ2-7; clone size: once; CDR3 DNA: TGTGCCAGCAGCTTAATAGGGGAAGGGTACGAGCAGTACTTC; CDR3 protein: CASSLIGEGYEQYF
D gene: TRBD1; CDR3 length: 15; V gene: TRBV15; J gene: TRBJ2-6; clone size: NA; CDR3 DNA: TGTGCCACCAGCGACGACAGGGCTGGGGCCAACGTCCTGACTTTC; CDR3 protein: CATSDDRAGANVLTF
D gene: NA; CDR3 length: 14; V gene: TRBV25-1; J gene: TRBJ1-5; clone size: NA; CDR3 DNA: TGTGCCAGCAGTGACCGGGGCCTAAATCAGCCCCAGCATTTT; CDR3 protein: CASSDRGLNQPQHF